This TCR beta chain was sequenced in a study of OX40 agonist ivuxolimab in advanced cancers. Findings of the study overall: With doses of 0.1-3.0 mg/kg, partial responders showed among the lowest clonal expansion. Antigen targets of the expanded peripheral T cells went undetermined.

Germline V gene sequence: CDR1 MNHEY, CDR2 SVGAGI. This CDR3 region has 16 residues. The junction had 5 bases not matched to a gene; V was cut back by 0 bases and J by 4 bases. With regard to this clone: Its cognate antigen is unknown.

Patients who had autoimmune disease history or got systemic immunosuppression were left out. TCRdb's table, derived via immunoSEQ multiplex PCR, lists solely in-frame clones and lacks some. The table shows approximately 80,000 clones, with roughly nine tenths occurring only once. The origin of this receptor is an adult with an advanced solid tumor such as melanoma, head and neck, liver or kidney cancer. This chain joins TRBV6-5 and TRBJ2-3, with 9 bases fitting TRBD2. The starting material was CD4+ or CD8+ T cells sorted from blood, obtained in a trial of the OX40 agonist ivuxolimab. CDR3 bases: TGTGCCAGCAGTTACTCGCTTCTAGCGGGATCAGATACGCAGTATTTT. It translates to CASSYSLLAGSDTQYF.